The entry below describes one T cell receptor beta chain. Its cognate antigen is unknown. The source of the sample is a study of OX40 agonist ivuxolimab in advanced cancers. As for the study in general: Two patients with cutaneous melanoma and one with hepatocellular carcinoma, three in total, showed partial responses. Overall study results and limits: More expanded clones were found, on average, in CD8+ than in CD4+ T cells.

Germline lookup yields CDR1 MDHEN and CDR2 SYDVKM. With 6 bases clipped from V and 6 bases from J, the junction kept 8 bases outside the gene matches. The CDR3 sequence is 14 residues long. Produced via immunoSEQ multiplex PCR; TCRdb's table is partial and in-frame only. The data show around 11,000 clones, with 77% seen just once and around 34% held by the top ten. The chain joins TRBV28 to TRBJ1-1; 9 nucleotides match TRBD1. This specimen consisted of CD4+ or CD8+ T cells sorted from blood, obtained in a trial of the OX40 agonist ivuxolimab. The receptor's source is an adult with an advanced solid tumor such as melanoma, head and neck, liver or kidney cancer. CDR3 sequence reads: CASSRDREIAEAFF. CDR3 DNA sequence: TGTGCCAGCAGCCGGGACAGGGAGATCGCTGAAGCTTTCTTT.